This TCR beta chain was sequenced for a study of CXCR3-negative and CXCR3-positive naive CD8 T cells. As to this clonotype: Antigen: not known.

Phenotypically, naive CD8+ T cells corresponded to CD45RO-CCR7+CD27+CD95-. The CDR3 totals 14 residues. Germline CDR1 and CDR2: WNHNN and SYGVQD (reference sequence). Study-level points and caveats: Sequencing showed both naive subsets with comparably high diversity, and memory CD8+ cells much lower. Similar TRBV-TRBJ usage was seen in naive cells (both CXCR3-negative and CXCR3-positive), but memory cells differed. It was found that naive subsets had comparable surface CD5, and TCR strength was inferred from TRB CDR3 properties.

The TRB cDNA libraries were prepared by 5' RACE with UMI labels. TCRdb re-called the 5' RACE reads and catalogs CDR3 proteins one per entry, DNA excluded. The sample totals over 70,000 distinct CDR3 sequences. Sample: naive CXCR3- CD8+ T cells from blood. Sample subset: CD45RO-CCR7+CD27+CD95- naive CD8+ T cells lacking CXCR3 (TNR3-). The TCR comes from a human donor in good health. Some clones in this sample may be carry-over from other donors' samples. V is TRBV10-1 and J is TRBJ2-7; TCRdb calls TRBD1, which cannot be checked without DNA. The CDR3 protein is CASRLGQHEAEQYF.